The rows below give T cell receptor beta chains drawn from one sample of a study of cytotoxic CD8 clonotypes in ibrutinib-treated CLL. The method was immunoSEQ multiplex PCR; TCRdb's version includes in-frame clones alone and lacks a portion of them. This sample has approximately 46,000 clones; 60% to 80% occur once, and the top ten carry roughly 14%. The sequencing used PBMCs, collected after 12 months of ibrutinib treatment. The receptors originated from a human donor with chronic lymphocytic leukemia. Each CDR3 is given with its conserved first and last residue. D genes are given only for firm matches. The size entry is marked missing in some rows and otherwise reads once, few, many or a size class.

abundance	v_gene	j_gene	d_gene	CDR3nt	CDR3aa
few	TRBV21-1	TRBJ1-3	-	TGTGCCAGCAGCCAGACGATGGGCCTAGGAAACACCATATATTTT	CASSQTMGLGNTIYF
few	TRBV18	TRBJ1-2	-	TGTGCCAGCTCACCAGGGCCCAACTATGGCTACACCTTC	CASSPGPNYGYTF
-	TRBV7-2	TRBJ1-5	-	TGTGCCAGCAGCTTAGCGAGGGTTGGTCAGCCCCAGCATTTT	CASSLARVGQPQHF
-	TRBV5-1	TRBJ2-1	TRBD2	TGCGCCAGCAGCACCTCTTCCCTAGCGGGATCCGACAATGAGCAGTTCTTC	CASSTSSLAGSDNEQFF
-	TRBV9	TRBJ2-7	-	TGTGCCAGCAGCGCCCAGGCTTCCTCCTACGAGCAGTACTTC	CASSAQASSYEQYF
-	TRBV5-6	TRBJ1-2	TRBD1	TGTGCCAGCACCTATACCGGGACAGGGGCTAACTATGGCTACACCTTC	CASTYTGTGANYGYTF
-	TRBV4-2	TRBJ1-1	-	TGTGCCAGCAGCTCAACGCGCGGGGCCTTTAACACTGAAGCTTTCTTT	CASSSTRGAFNTEAFF
once	TRBV6-1	TRBJ1-5	-	TGTGCCAGCAGTACGGACGGGGGCAATCAGCCCCAGCATTTT	CASSTDGGNQPQHF
-	TRBV11-2	TRBJ1-5	-	TGTGCCAGCAGCCAGTCGCGGGGACCAAATCAGCCCCAGCATTTT	CASSQSRGPNQPQHF
-	TRBV30	TRBJ1-1	TRBD1	TGTGCCTGGAGTGTTATACAGGGGCCACTTGGGATGATGAACACTGAAGCTTTCTTT	CAWSVIQGPLGMMNTEAFF
-	TRBV6-6	TRBJ1-1	-	TGTGCCAGCAGTGACGGGACCCTAACCCTAGAAGCTTTCTTT	CASSDGTLTLEAFF
-	TRBV2	TRBJ1-4	-	TGTGCCAGCAGTGAAGGCGCAACTAATGAAAAACTGTTTTTT	CASSEGATNEKLFF
-	TRBV11-3	TRBJ2-5	TRBD2	TGTGCCAGCAGCTTGGGAGGGACTAGCGGGAGCGAGACCCAGTACTTC	CASSLGGTSGSETQYF
-	TRBV25-1	TRBJ2-1	TRBD1	TGTGCCAGCAGTGAATCAGGGGGCGGCTACAATGAGCAGTTCTTC	CASSESGGGYNEQFF
-	TRBV7-2	TRBJ2-5	TRBD1	TGTGCCAGCAGCTTAGCGCAGGGGGTAGGGGCCCAGTACTTC	CASSLAQGVGAQYF
-	TRBV7-8	TRBJ2-7	-	TGTGCCAGCAGCTTAGTCTACGAGCAGTACTTC	CASSLVYEQYF
-	TRBV27	TRBJ2-1	TRBD2	TGTGCCAGCAGATACCTGGGGACTAGCGGGAAGAATGAGCAGTTCTTC	CASRYLGTSGKNEQFF
-	TRBV19	TRBJ2-1	-	TGTGCCAGTAGTACATCTCTCCTAGGAGAGGGTTTCTTC	CASSTSLLGEGFF
-	TRBV15	TRBJ1-5	TRBD1	TGTGCCGCCTCCGGGACAGGTATCAATCAGCCCCAGCATTTT	CAASGTGINQPQHF
-	TRBV5-1	TRBJ2-5	-	TGCGCCAGCAGCTTGTTTGGCGGAGGAGAGACCCAGTACTTC	CASSLFGGGETQYF
-	TRBV7-8	TRBJ1-2	TRBD1	TGTGCCAGCAGCTCAGGGGGCGAGGACTATGGCTACACCTTC	CASSSGGEDYGYTF
-	TRBV4-2	TRBJ1-1	-	TGTGCCAGCAGCTTGGTTGGTTCAGGGACCAACACTGAAGCTTTCTTT	CASSLVGSGTNTEAFF
-	TRBV4-3	TRBJ2-1	TRBD2	TGCGCCAGCAGCCAAGATTACGGCGGGAGGGCCTACAATGAGCAGTTCTTC	CASSQDYGGRAYNEQFF
-	TRBV27	TRBJ2-4	TRBD2	TGTGCCAGCAGTACGCCCGGGACTAGATTGTACTTC	CASSTPGTRLYF
-	TRBV5-4	TRBJ1-5	-	TGTGCCAGCAGCTTGGGGGATCAGCCCCAGCATTTT	CASSLGDQPQHF
few	TRBV5-1	TRBJ2-7	-	TGCGCCAGCAGCCCGGGACAACTAACCATTGGAGCCTACGAGCAGTACTTC	CASSPGQLTIGAYEQYF
-	TRBV5-4	TRBJ2-5	-	TGTGCCAGCAGCTATTATTCCGGGACTGGGCGAGAGACCCAGTACTTC	CASSYYSGTGRETQYF
-	TRBV5-1	TRBJ1-2	TRBD1	TGCGCCAGCAGCTTGGGCGCAGGGGGCTCCTATGGCTACACCTTC	CASSLGAGGSYGYTF
-	TRBV7-2	TRBJ2-7	-	TGTGCCAGCAGCTTAGTTTGGGACGGCCGCTACGAGCAGTACTTC	CASSLVWDGRYEQYF
-	TRBV19	TRBJ1-2	-	TGTGCCAGTAGTATAGAGGGGGCTGACTATGGCTACACCTTC	CASSIEGADYGYTF
-	TRBV5-1	TRBJ1-1	-	TGCGCCAGCAGCGACCCGCCTGACAGTGTAGGCACTGAAGCTTTCTTT	CASSDPPDSVGTEAFF
-	TRBV19	TRBJ2-3	-	TGTGCCAGTAGTATAGACGGCTACACAGATACGCAGTATTTT	CASSIDGYTDTQYF
few	TRBV2	TRBJ2-1	TRBD2	TGTGCCAGCAGGACTAGCGGGAACTACAATGAGCAGTTCTTC	CASRTSGNYNEQFF
few	TRBV9	TRBJ2-2	-	TGTGCCAGCAGCGTGGCACCCGACACCGGGGAGCTGTTTTTT	CASSVAPDTGELFF
-	TRBV9	TRBJ2-1	-	TGTGCCAGCAGCGGACCAAAGTTCTTC	CASSGPKFF
few	TRBV2	TRBJ2-7	-	TGTGCCAGCAGTGCGGGGCCACGCTACGAGCAGTACTTC	CASSAGPRYEQYF
few	TRBV6-1	TRBJ2-2	TRBD1	TGTGCCAGCAGCTCCGGGACAGGGATCGGGGAGCTGTTTTTT	CASSSGTGIGELFF
once	TRBV9	TRBJ1-4	TRBD1	TGTGCCAGCAGCTTCCAGGGGGGTCTTAATGAAAAACTGTTTTTT	CASSFQGGLNEKLFF
-	TRBV2	TRBJ1-2	-	TGTGCCAGCACCCCTGCCCAAGGCGGCTACACCTTC	CASTPAQGGYTF
-	TRBV5-1	TRBJ2-5	-	TGCGCCAGCAGCTTGGCCCGGACGGGGAAAGAGACCCAGTACTTC	CASSLARTGKETQYF
-	TRBV5-1	TRBJ2-7	-	TGCGCCAGCAGCGCCTACTCAACCTACGAGCAGTACTTC	CASSAYSTYEQYF
-	TRBV7-3	TRBJ2-2	TRBD2	TGTGCCAGCAGCTCTCAAACCCGGACTAGCGGGAGAGCCGGGGAGCTGTTTTTT	CASSSQTRTSGRAGELFF
many	TRBV27	TRBJ2-3	-	TGTGCCAGCATGGAAGGCACAGATACGCAGTATTTT	CASMEGTDTQYF
once	TRBV10-1	TRBJ2-3	-	TGCGCCAGCAGTGGGCAGAGCACAGATACGCAGTATTTT	CASSGQSTDTQYF
-	TRBV29-1	TRBJ2-3	TRBD1	TGCAGCTCCGGGACAGGGGGGTCAGATACGCAGTATTTT	CSSGTGGSDTQYF
-	TRBV12-5	TRBJ2-1	TRBD2	TGTGCTAGTGGTTTGGTGATAGGGACTAGCGGCGATCTAACCTTCTTC	CASGLVIGTSGDLTFF
-	TRBV28	TRBJ2-7	TRBD2	TGTGCCAGCAGCGTAGCGGGAGGCCCGCGCGAGCAGTACTTC	CASSVAGGPREQYF
-	TRBV4-3	TRBJ2-3	TRBD1	TGCGCCAGCAGCCCCGGGGACAGAACAGATACGCAGTATTTT	CASSPGDRTDTQYF
-	TRBV6-5	TRBJ1-3	-	TGTGCCAGCGGGGGGGCAGATAACACCATATATTTT	CASGGADNTIYF
-	TRBV29-1	TRBJ1-1	-	TGCAGCGTTGATGGTGCAGGCAAGAACACTGAAGCTTTCTTT	CSVDGAGKNTEAFF
-	TRBV5-1	TRBJ1-2	TRBD1	TGCGCCAGCAGCTTGGCCCCCCTTTCACACGACAGGGATGGCTACACCTTC	CASSLAPLSHDRDGYTF
-	TRBV10-3	TRBJ1-1	-	TGTGCCATCCTGGACGCGGTGAACACTGAAGCTTTCTTT	CAILDAVNTEAFF
-	TRBV15	TRBJ2-3	-	TGTGCCACCAGCAGAGTCGGGGAGGCGACAGATACGCAGTATTTT	CATSRVGEATDTQYF
-	TRBV2	TRBJ2-3	-	TGTGCCAGCAGGAGGACCCAACTAGCAGCGACAGATACGCAGTATTTT	CASRRTQLAATDTQYF
-	TRBV6-4	TRBJ2-6	-	TGTGCCAGCAGTGAAGGCAGCTCTGGGGCCAACGTCCTGACTTTC	CASSEGSSGANVLTF
-	TRBV6-1	TRBJ2-7	TRBD1	TGTGCCAGCACTATGACAGGGAACTTTTACGGGCAGTACTTC	CASTMTGNFYGQYF
-	TRBV6-1	TRBJ2-1	-	TGTGCCAGCAGTGAGACAGCTTACAATGAGCAGTTCTTC	CASSETAYNEQFF
-	TRBV19	TRBJ2-4	TRBD2	TGTGCCAGTAGTATTGCGGGGGGAGGAAACATTCAGTACTTC	CASSIAGGGNIQYF
-	TRBV13	TRBJ2-7	-	TGTGCCAGCAGCATCAGGGGCGAGGAGTACGAGCAGTACTTC	CASSIRGEEYEQYF
-	TRBV18	TRBJ1-5	-	TGTGCCAGCTCACCATTCCGGACGCATCAGCCCCAGCATTTT	CASSPFRTHQPQHF